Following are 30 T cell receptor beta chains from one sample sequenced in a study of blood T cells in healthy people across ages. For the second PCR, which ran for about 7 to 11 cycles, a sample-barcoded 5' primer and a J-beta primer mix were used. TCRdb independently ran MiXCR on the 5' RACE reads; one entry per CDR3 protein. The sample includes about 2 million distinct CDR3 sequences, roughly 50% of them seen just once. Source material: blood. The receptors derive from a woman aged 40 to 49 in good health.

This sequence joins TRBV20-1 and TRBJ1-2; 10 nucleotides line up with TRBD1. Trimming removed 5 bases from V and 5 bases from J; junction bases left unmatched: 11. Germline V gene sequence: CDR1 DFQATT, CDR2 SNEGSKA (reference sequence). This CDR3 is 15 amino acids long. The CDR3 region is CSALRPGQGIYGYTF. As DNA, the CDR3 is TGCAGTGCTTTACGACCGGGACAGGGGATATATGGCTACACCTTC.

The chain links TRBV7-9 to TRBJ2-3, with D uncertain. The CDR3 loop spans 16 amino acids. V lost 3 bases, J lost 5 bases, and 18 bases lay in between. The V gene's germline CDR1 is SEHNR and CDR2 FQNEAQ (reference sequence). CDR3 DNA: TGTGCCAGCAGCTTTTCAGACCTGACCAAACAAGATACGCAGTATTTT. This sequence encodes CASSFSDLTKQDTQYF.

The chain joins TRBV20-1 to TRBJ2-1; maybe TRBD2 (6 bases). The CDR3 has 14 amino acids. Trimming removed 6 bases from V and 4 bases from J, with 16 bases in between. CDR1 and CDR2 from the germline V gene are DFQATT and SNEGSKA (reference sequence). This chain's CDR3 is CSASRRRGYNEQFF. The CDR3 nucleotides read TGCAGTGCCTCACGGAGGCGGGGTTACAATGAGCAGTTCTTC.

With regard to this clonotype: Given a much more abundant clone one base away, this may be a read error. This chain's CDR3 is CAGSLEAGGYEQYF. CDR3 bases: TGTGCCGGCAGCTTAGAAGCAGGGGGCTACGAGCAGTACTTC. The V call is TRBV7-8, the J call TRBJ2-4; 7 nucleotides match TRBD1. The closer fit of TRBJ2-7 to the DNA end suggests the J call may be wrong. The CDR3 has 14 residues. CDR1 is SGHVS and CDR2 is FQNEAQ in the germline V gene.

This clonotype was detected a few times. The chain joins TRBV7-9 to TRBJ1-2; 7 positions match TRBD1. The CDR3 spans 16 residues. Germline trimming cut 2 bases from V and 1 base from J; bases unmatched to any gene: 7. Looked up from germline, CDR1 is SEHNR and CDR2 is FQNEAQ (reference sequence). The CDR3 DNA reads TGTGCCAGCAGCTTATTGGGACAGTTTTTTAACTATGGCTACACCTTC. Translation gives CASSLLGQFFNYGYTF.

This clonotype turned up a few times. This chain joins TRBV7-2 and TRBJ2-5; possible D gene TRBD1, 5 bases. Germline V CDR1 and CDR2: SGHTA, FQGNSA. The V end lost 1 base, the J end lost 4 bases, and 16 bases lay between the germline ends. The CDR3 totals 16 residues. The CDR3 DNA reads TGTGCCAGCAGCTTAGGGGGCCCAGAAGCGCGAGAGACCCAGTACTTC. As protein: CASSLGGPEARETQYF.

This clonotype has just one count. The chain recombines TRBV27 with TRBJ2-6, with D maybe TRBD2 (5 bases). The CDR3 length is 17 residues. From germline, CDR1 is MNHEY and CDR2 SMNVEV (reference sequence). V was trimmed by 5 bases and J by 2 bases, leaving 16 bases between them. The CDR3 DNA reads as TGTGCCAGCAGTACTGGGGAGACGGTACCTGGGGCCAACGTCCTGACTTTC. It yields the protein CASSTGETVPGANVLTF.

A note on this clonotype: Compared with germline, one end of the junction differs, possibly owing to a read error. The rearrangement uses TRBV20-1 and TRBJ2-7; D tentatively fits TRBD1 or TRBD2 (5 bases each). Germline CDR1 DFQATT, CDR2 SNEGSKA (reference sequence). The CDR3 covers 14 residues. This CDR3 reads CSAWDGASSCEQYF. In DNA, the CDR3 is TGCAGTGCCTGGGACGGGGCGAGCTCCTGCGAGCAGTACTTC.

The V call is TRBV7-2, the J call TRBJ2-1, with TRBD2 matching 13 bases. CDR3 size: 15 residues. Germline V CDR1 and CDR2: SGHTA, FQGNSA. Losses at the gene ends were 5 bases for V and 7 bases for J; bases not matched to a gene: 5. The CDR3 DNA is TGTGCCAGCAGCGCGACTAGCGGGGGGATAAATGAGCAGTTCTTC. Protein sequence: CASSATSGGINEQFF.

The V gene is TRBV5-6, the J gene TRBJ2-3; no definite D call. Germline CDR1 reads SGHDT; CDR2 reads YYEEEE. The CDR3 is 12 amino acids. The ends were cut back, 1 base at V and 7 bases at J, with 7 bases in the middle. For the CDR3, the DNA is TGTGCCAGCAGCTTGTACGAGAATACGCAGTATTTT. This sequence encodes CASSLYENTQYF.

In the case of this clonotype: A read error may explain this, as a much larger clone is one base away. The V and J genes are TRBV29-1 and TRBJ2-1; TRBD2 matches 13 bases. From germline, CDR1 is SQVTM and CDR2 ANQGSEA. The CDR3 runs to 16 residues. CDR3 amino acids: CGVTNPGLAGRNEQFF. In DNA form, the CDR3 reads TGCGGCGTTACTAATCCGGGACTAGCGGGACGGAATGAGCAGTTCTTC.

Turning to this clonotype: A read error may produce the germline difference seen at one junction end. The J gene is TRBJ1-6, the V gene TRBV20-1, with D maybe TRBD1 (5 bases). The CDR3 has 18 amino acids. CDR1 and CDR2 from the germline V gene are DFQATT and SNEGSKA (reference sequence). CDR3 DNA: TGCAGTGCTAGAGTAAACTGGCTGGGGGTCACCTATAATTCGCCCCTCCACTTT. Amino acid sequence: CSARVNWLGVTYNSPLHF.

The CDR3 region is CSARDVRAQYF. The CDR3 bases are TGCAGTGCTAGGGACGTTCGGGCCCAGTACTTC. The chain has TRBV20-1 and TRBJ2-5; D is uncertain. The CDR3 totals 11 residues. The V end was cut by 3 bases, the J end by 9 bases, with 11 bases between. Germline V gives CDR1 DFQATT, CDR2 SNEGSKA (reference sequence).

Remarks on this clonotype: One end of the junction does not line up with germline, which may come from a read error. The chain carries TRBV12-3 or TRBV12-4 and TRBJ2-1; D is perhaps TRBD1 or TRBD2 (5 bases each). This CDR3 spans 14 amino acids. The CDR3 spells CACSRDRHYNEQFF. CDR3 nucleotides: TGTGCCTGCAGCCGGGACCGCCATTACAATGAGCAGTTCTTC.

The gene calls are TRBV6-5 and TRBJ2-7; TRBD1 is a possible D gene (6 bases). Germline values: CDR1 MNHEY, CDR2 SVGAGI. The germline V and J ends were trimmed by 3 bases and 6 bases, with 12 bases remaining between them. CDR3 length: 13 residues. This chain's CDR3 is CASSYETGTEQYF. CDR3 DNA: TGTGCCAGCAGTTATGAAACAGGGACCGAGCAGTACTTC.

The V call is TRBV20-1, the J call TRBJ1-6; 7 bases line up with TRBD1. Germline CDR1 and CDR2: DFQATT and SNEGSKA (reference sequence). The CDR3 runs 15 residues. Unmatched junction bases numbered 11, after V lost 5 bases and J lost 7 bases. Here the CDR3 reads CSAFTGDLNNSPLHF. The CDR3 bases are TGCAGTGCTTTTACAGGGGACCTAAACAATTCACCCCTCCACTTT.

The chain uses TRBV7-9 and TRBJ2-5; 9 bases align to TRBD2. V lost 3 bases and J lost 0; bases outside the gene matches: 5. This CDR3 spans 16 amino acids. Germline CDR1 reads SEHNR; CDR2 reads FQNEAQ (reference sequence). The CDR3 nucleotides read TGTGCCAGCAGCTTTTTAGCGGGGGAGGACCAAGAGACCCAGTACTTC. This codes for CASSFLAGEDQETQYF.

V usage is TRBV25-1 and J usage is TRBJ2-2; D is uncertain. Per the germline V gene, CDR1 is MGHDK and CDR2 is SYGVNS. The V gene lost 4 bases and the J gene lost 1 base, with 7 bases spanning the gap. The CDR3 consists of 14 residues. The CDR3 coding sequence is TGTGCCAGCAGTGGGACGAAGAACACCGGGGAGCTGTTTTTT. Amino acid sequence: CASSGTKNTGELFF.

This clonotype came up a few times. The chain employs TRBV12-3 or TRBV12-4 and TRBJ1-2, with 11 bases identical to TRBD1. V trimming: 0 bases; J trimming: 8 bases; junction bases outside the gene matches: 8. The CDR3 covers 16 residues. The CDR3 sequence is CASSLASGQGARGYTF. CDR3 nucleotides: TGTGCCAGCAGTTTAGCCTCCGGACAGGGGGCGCGGGGCTACACCTTC.

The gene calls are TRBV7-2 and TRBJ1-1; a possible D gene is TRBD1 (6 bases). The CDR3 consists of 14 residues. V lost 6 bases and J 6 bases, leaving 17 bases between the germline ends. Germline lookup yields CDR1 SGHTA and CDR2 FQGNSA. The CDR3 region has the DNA TGTGCCAGCAGGAGGGGGAGGGCAGCAGCTGAAGCTTTCTTT. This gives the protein CASRRGRAAAEAFF.

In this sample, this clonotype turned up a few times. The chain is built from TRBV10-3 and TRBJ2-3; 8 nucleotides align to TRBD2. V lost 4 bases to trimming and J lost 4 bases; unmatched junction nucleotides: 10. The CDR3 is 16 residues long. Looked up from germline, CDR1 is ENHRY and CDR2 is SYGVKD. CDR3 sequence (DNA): TGTGCCATCAGTGGTCAGACTAGCGACATTGCAGATACGCAGTATTTT. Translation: CAISGQTSDIADTQYF.

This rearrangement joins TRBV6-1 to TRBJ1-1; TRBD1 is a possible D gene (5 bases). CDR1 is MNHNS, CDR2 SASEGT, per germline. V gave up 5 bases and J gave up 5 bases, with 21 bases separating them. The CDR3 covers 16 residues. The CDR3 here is CASSRRGTGGGTEAFF. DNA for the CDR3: TGTGCCAGCAGTCGGAGGGGCACCGGGGGGGGGACTGAAGCTTTCTTT.

This chain's CDR3 is CSGNTGGDTEAFF. The CDR3, as DNA: TGCAGCGGGAACACAGGGGGAGACACTGAAGCTTTCTTT. The chain is built from TRBV29-1 and TRBJ1-1; 8 nucleotides agree with TRBD1. Unmatched junction bases numbered 7, after V lost 7 bases and J lost 3 bases. This CDR3 contains 13 residues. CDR1 and CDR2 (germline): SQVTM, ANQGSEA.

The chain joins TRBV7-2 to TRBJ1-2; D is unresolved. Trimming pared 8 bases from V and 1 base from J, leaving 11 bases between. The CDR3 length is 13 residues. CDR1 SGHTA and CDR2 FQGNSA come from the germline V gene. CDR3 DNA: TGTGCCAGCGCTGAGGACTATAACTATGGCTACACCTTC. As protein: CASAEDYNYGYTF.

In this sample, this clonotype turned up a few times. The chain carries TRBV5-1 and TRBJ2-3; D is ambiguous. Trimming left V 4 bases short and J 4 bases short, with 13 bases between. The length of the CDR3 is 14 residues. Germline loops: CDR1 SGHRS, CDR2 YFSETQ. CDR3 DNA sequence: TGCGCCAGCAGCGCATCGTCGACCCCAGATACGCAGTATTTT. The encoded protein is CASSASSTPDTQYF. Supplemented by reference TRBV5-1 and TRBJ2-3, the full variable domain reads KAGVTQTPRYLIKTRGQQVTLSCSPISGHRSVSWYQQTPGQGLQFLFEYFSETQRNKGNFPGRFSGRQFSNSRSEMNVSTLELGDSALYLCASSASSTPDTQYFGPGTRLTVL.

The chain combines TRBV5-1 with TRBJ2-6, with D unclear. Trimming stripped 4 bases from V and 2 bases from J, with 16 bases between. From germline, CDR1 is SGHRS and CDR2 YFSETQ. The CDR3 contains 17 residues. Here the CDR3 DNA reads TGCGCCAGCAGCCCGGGCTCGTCTTCCCCTGGGGCCAACGTCCTGACTTTC. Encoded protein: CASSPGSSSPGANVLTF.

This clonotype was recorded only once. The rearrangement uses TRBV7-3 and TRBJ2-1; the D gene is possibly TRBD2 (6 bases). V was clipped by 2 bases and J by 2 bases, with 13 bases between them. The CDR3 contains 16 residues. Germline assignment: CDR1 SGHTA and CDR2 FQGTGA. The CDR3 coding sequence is TGTGCCAGCAGCTTAGGGCTAGGGGAGGCCTACAATGAGCAGTTCTTC. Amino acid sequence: CASSLGLGEAYNEQFF.

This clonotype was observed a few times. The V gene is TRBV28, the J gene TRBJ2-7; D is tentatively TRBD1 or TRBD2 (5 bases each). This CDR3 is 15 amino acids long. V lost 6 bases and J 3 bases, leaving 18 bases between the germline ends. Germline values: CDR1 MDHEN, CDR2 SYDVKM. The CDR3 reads CASSRSSGQIYEQYF. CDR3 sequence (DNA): TGTGCCAGCAGCAGGTCATCGGGGCAGATCTACGAGCAGTACTTC.

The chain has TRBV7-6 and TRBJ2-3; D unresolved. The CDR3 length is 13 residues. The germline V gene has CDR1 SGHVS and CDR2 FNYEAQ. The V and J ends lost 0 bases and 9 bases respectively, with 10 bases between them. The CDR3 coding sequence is TGTGCCAGCAGCTTAGCCAGACTGGGCACGCAGTATTTT. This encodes CASSLARLGTQYF.

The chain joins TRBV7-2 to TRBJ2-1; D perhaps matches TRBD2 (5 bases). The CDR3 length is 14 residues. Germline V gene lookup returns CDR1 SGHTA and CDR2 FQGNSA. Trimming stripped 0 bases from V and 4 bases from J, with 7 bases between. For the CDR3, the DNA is TGTGCCAGCAGCTTAGCTAGCGTATACAATGAGCAGTTCTTC. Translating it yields CASSLASVYNEQFF.